The source of this T cell receptor beta chain is a study of shared clonotypes between healthy human individuals. As for the study in general: The cohort comprised a couple of women and a few men. Their ages spanned 18 to 49 years.

Roughly 200 ng DNA, approximately 31,000 T cell genomes, went into each sorted-subset replicate PCR. Assay: immunoSEQ multiplex PCR; the TCRdb copy retains only in-frame clones and omits some. Among around 700,000 clones listed, 60% to 80% were seen once. This CDR3 is built from 12 residues. Trimming cost V 3 bases and J 2 bases, with 4 bases left between them. Germline V lookup: CDR1 KGHSH, CDR2 LQKENI. As concerns this clone: Additional DNA sequences in this sample encode the identical CDR3.

The source of this sequence is a woman in her thirties in good health. The V gene is TRBV18, the J gene TRBJ2-5; no reliable D call. Material for sequencing was memory CD4+ T cells sorted from blood. The subset denotes: CD45RA-negative fraction. DNA of the CDR3: TGTGCCAGCTCACCGAGTCAAGAGACCCAGTACTTC. This gives the protein CASSPSQETQYF. Variable domain in full (rest from reference TRBV18 and TRBJ2-5): NAGVMQNPRHLVRRRGQEARLRCSPMKGHSHVYWYRQLPEEGLKFMVYLQKENIIDESGMPKERFSAEFPKEGPSILRIQQVVRGDSAAYFCASSPSQETQYFGPGTRLLVL.